These 28 T cell receptor beta chains were all obtained from the same sample, sequenced in a study of shared clonotypes between healthy human individuals. Libraries were prepared by immunoSEQ multiplex PCR; TCRdb keeps only in-frame clonotypes and omits some of them. The table lists around 990,000 clones, around 77% of them singletons, with roughly 0.83% in the top ten. The material sequenced was memory CD4+ T cells from PBMCs. Stated subset: CD45RA-negative fraction. These receptors all stem from a man aged 18 to 30 in good health. Some clones in this sample may be carry-over from other donors' samples.

This clone has a count of ten or more. The rearrangement links TRBV19 to TRBJ1-1, with D unclear. The ends were cut back, 5 bases at V and 6 bases at J, with 13 bases in the middle. The CDR3 is made up of 13 amino acids. Germline CDR1 LNHDA, CDR2 SQIVND (reference sequence). The chain's CDR3 is CASSSGRMAEAFF. The CDR3 coding sequence is TGTGCCAGTAGTTCGGGGAGGATGGCTGAAGCTTTCTTT. Based on the CDR3 plus reference TRBV19 and TRBJ1-1, the full variable domain is DGGITQSPKYLFRKEGQNVTLSCEQNLNHDAMYWYRQDPGQGLRLIYYSQIVNDFQKGDIAEGYSVSREKKESFPLTVTSAQKNPTAFYLCASSSGRMAEAFFGQGTRLTVV.

The J gene is TRBJ2-7, the V gene TRBV2; TRBD1 might be the D (6 bases). V was clipped by 7 bases and J by 5 bases, with 9 bases between them. The CDR3 runs to 11 residues. CDR1 SNHLY and CDR2 FYNNEI come from the germline V gene. The CDR3 DNA reads TGTGCCAGCATGACAGGCCACGAGCAGTACTTC. Its translation: CASMTGHEQYF.

This rearrangement joins TRBV5-8 to TRBJ1-4, with D possibly being TRBD1 (5 bases). In germline, CDR1 is SGHTS, CDR2 YDEGEE. Trimming stripped 4 bases from V and 0 bases from J, with 13 bases between. The CDR3 spans 16 residues. CDR3 region: CASSKMGDATNEKLFF. DNA of the CDR3: TGTGCCAGCAGCAAGATGGGGGATGCAACTAATGAAAAACTGTTTTTT.

The chain joins TRBV7-3 to TRBJ2-6; D is undetermined. Between the trimmed V and J ends, which lost 2 bases and 0 bases, there was a span of 8 bases. From germline, CDR1 is SGHTA and CDR2 FQGTGA. This CDR3 is built from 16 residues. The chain's CDR3 is CASSLGVSSGANVLTF. The CDR3 region has the DNA TGTGCCAGCAGCTTAGGGGTCTCCTCTGGGGCCAACGTCCTGACTTTC.

The chain uses TRBV4-3 and TRBJ2-7; 8 positions match TRBD2. This CDR3 has 14 amino acids. From germline, CDR1 is LGHNA and CDR2 YSLEER. V was pared by 4 bases and J by 3 bases, with 5 bases of the junction left unmatched. The CDR3 coding sequence is TGCGCCAGCAGCCCACAGCGGGAGTTCTACGAGCAGTACTTC. The encoded protein is CASSPQREFYEQYF.

The V gene is TRBV2, the J gene TRBJ1-2; possibly TRBD1 for D (5 bases). The germline V gene has CDR1 SNHLY and CDR2 FYNNEI. The CDR3 is made up of 14 amino acids. Deletions cut 4 bases from V and 6 bases from J, with 15 bases between. CDR3 sequence: CASSALRVGDGYTF. Here the CDR3 DNA reads TGTGCCAGCAGTGCTCTCAGGGTGGGAGATGGCTACACCTTC.

The chain couples TRBV7-2 to TRBJ1-4; perhaps TRBD1 as D (6 bases). Germline CDR1 and CDR2: SGHTA and FQGNSA. The CDR3 has 15 residues. The ends were cut back, 1 base at V and 11 bases at J, with 17 bases in the middle. The CDR3 is CASSLGGGLPTKLFF. CDR3 sequence (DNA): TGTGCCAGCAGCTTAGGTGGGGGCTTACCTACCAAACTGTTTTTT.

V is TRBV9 and J is TRBJ2-1, with 11 bases identical to TRBD2. CDR3 size: 15 residues. Germline CDR1 is SGDLS and CDR2 is YYNGEE. V lost 4 bases and J lost 4; bases outside the gene matches: 4. The CDR3 DNA follows: TGTGCCAGCAGCTCAGGACTAGCGGGTTACAATGAGCAGTTCTTC. This gives the protein CASSSGLAGYNEQFF. Drawing the rest from reference TRBV9 and TRBJ2-1, the complete variable domain is DSGVTQTPKHLITATGQRVTLRCSPRSGDLSVYWYQQSLDQGLQFLIQYYNGEERAKGNILERFSAQQFPDLHSELNLSSLELGDSALYFCASSSGLAGYNEQFFGPGTRLTVL.

The rearrangement uses TRBV5-1 and TRBJ1-3; D unclear. CDR3 length equals 15 residues. V lost 0 bases to trimming and J lost 6 bases, with 13 bases between them. Germline V CDR1 and CDR2: SGHRS, YFSETQ. The CDR3 spells CASSLEGRSENTIYF. In DNA form, the CDR3 reads TGCGCCAGCAGCTTGGAGGGCAGGTCAGAAAACACCATATATTTT.

This chain uses TRBV5-4 with TRBJ2-1; D uncertain. CDR1 and CDR2 from the germline V gene are SGHNT and YYREEE (reference sequence). The V and J ends lost 1 base and 5 bases respectively, with 10 bases between them. There are 14 residues in the CDR3. The CDR3 DNA reads TGTGCCAGCAGCTTGTGGACGGTTGACAATGAGCAGTTCTTC. Encoded protein: CASSLWTVDNEQFF.

This clone was found a few times. Distinct nucleotide sequences in the sample also encode this CDR3. V usage is TRBV28 and J usage is TRBJ2-7; 9 bases align to TRBD1. V lost 6 bases and J lost 2; bases outside the gene matches: 5. The CDR3 has 14 residues. Looked up from germline, CDR1 is MDHEN and CDR2 is SYDVKM. CDR3 bases: TGTGCCAGCAGCCGAAGGACAGGGGCCTACGAGCAGTACTTC. It is translated as CASSRRTGAYEQYF.

This clone appeared a few times. The chain combines TRBV10-2 with TRBJ2-1; D is perhaps TRBD2 (6 bases). The germline V gene has CDR1 WSHSY and CDR2 SAAADI. V lost 7 bases and J lost 1, with 11 bases in between. The CDR3 is 14 residues long. This CDR3 is CASTSEVSYNEQFF. The CDR3 nucleotides are TGCGCCAGCACTAGCGAGGTTTCCTACAATGAGCAGTTCTTC.

V gene TRBV15 combines with J gene TRBJ1-2; maybe TRBD1 (5 bases). Germline V gene sequence: CDR1 LNHNV, CDR2 YYDKDF (reference sequence). The CDR3 contains 13 residues. Trimming took off 8 bases at V and 5 bases at J, with 15 bases between the two ends. CDR3 nucleotide sequence: TGTGCCACCGGGGCAGGTGTTTTTTATGGCTACACCTTC. It specifies CATGAGVFYGYTF.

This clone was seen ten or more times. This chain joins TRBV14 and TRBJ1-2; 8 bases fit TRBD1. This CDR3 is built from 13 residues. CDR1 and CDR2 from the germline V gene are SGHDN and FVKESK. V trimming: 5 bases; J trimming: 5 bases; junction bases outside the gene matches: 4. The CDR3 DNA reads as TGTGCCAGCAGCGTTGACAGGGGATATGGCTACACCTTC. It yields the protein CASSVDRGYGYTF.

V usage is TRBV27 and J usage is TRBJ1-4; 7 bases fit TRBD1. Germline V gene data show CDR1 as MNHEY and CDR2 as SMNVEV (reference sequence). The CDR3 extends over 16 amino acids. V lost 6 bases, J lost 3 bases, and 10 bases stayed unmatched. The CDR3 DNA sequence: TGTGCCAGCAGCCCCTCCTACGGGACAGCTAATGAAAAACTGTTTTTT. Protein product: CASSPSYGTANEKLFF.

Only a few counts were recorded for this clone. V usage is TRBV28 and J usage is TRBJ1-1; D is unclear. The CDR3 is made up of 16 amino acids. Germline V lookup: CDR1 MDHEN, CDR2 SYDVKM. V dropped 3 bases and J dropped 0 bases, with 14 bases sitting between them. In nucleotides, the CDR3 is TGTGCCAGCAGTTTTACCACGATCAGCTTGAACACTGAAGCTTTCTTT. Translated, it gives CASSFTTISLNTEAFF.

Only a few counts were recorded for this clone. The chain joins TRBV27 to TRBJ2-6; D remains unclear. Germline CDR1 reads MNHEY; CDR2 reads SMNVEV (reference sequence). This CDR3 comprises 13 residues. DNA of the CDR3: TGTGCAGCACGTCGGAGCGGGGCCAACGTCCTGACTTTC. Protein: CAARRSGANVLTF.

The chain employs TRBV29-1 and TRBJ2-5, with 7 bases that match TRBD1. With the DNA end fitting TRBJ2-7 better, the J assignment may be wrong. Looked up from germline, CDR1 is SQVTM and CDR2 is ANQGSEA. The CDR3 is 13 amino acids. The CDR3 region is CSVNRGSGYEQYF. The CDR3 DNA reads TGCAGCGTAAACAGGGGTTCGGGCTACGAGCAGTACTTC.

This clone was counted once. The genes are TRBV5-1 and TRBJ1-2; 7 bases are a match to TRBD1. The V and J ends lost 8 bases and 3 bases, in that order; junction bases with no gene match: 7. CDR3 length equals 13 residues. CDR1 is SGHRS, CDR2 YFSETQ, per germline. The CDR3 loop is CASKGQGDYGYTF. The CDR3 nucleotides are TGCGCCAGTAAAGGGCAGGGGGACTATGGCTACACCTTC.

The chain recombines TRBV5-1 with TRBJ2-1; D not resolved. The ends were cut back, 4 bases at V and 4 bases at J, with 12 bases in the middle. The CDR3 is 14 residues long. CDR1 is SGHRS, CDR2 YFSETQ, per germline. CDR3 coding DNA: TGCGCCAGCAGCCAAAGAATAAATTACAATGAGCAGTTCTTC. Its translation: CASSQRINYNEQFF. Complete variable domain (other parts from reference TRBV5-1 and TRBJ2-1): KAGVTQTPRYLIKTRGQQVTLSCSPISGHRSVSWYQQTPGQGLQFLFEYFSETQRNKGNFPGRFSGRQFSNSRSEMNVSTLELGDSALYLCASSQRINYNEQFFGPGTRLTVL.

In this sample, this clone turned up a few times. The chain joins TRBV5-4 to TRBJ1-4, with D hard to call. This CDR3 is built from 16 residues. Germline V CDR1 and CDR2: SGHNT, YYREEE (reference sequence). Trimming left V 1 base short and J 4 bases short, with 14 bases between. The CDR3 reads CASSLYPWADNEKLFF. The DNA of the CDR3 is TGTGCCAGCAGCTTGTATCCGTGGGCGGATAATGAAAAACTGTTTTTT.

V usage is TRBV6-1 and J usage is TRBJ2-1; no clear D gene. The CDR3 extends over 15 amino acids. Germline loops: CDR1 MNHNS, CDR2 SASEGT. Trimming pared 0 bases from V and 6 bases from J, leaving 12 bases between. The CDR3 DNA reads TGTGCCAGCAGTGAAGCGGTCAGAGCCCTCAATGAGCAGTTCTTC. Translation gives CASSEAVRALNEQFF.

In its sample, this clone was seen a few times. This chain links TRBV7-2 with TRBJ2-7, with a tentative D call TRBD2 (5 bases). The length of the CDR3 is 19 residues. Between the trimmed V and J ends, which lost 2 bases and 2 bases, there was a span of 25 bases. Germline-derived CDR1 and CDR2 are SGHTA and FQGNSA. The CDR3 region is CASSLPRGGNAGRAYEQYF. In DNA, the CDR3 is TGTGCCAGCAGCTTACCCCGCGGCGGAAACGCGGGTCGTGCCTACGAGCAGTACTTC.

With regard to this clone: The sample contains more than one DNA sequence encoding this CDR3. The V call is TRBV6-1, the J call TRBJ1-1, with 9 bases fitting TRBD1. The CDR3 covers 14 residues. Germline CDR1 reads MNHNS; CDR2 reads SASEGT. With V trimmed by 5 bases and J by 0 bases, 1 base remained unmatched. The CDR3, as DNA: TGTGCCAGCAGTTGGGACAGGGTGAACACTGAAGCTTTCTTT. Amino acids: CASSWDRVNTEAFF.

The CDR3 nucleotides read TGCGCCAGCGGGACCGGGACACCGTCCTACAATGAGCAGTTCTTC. It is translated as CASGTGTPSYNEQFF. The chain has TRBV5-1 and TRBJ2-1; D is possibly TRBD1 (6 bases). Trimming took 7 bases from V and 1 from J, leaving 15 bases between them. The CDR3 is 15 amino acids. Germline lookup yields CDR1 SGHRS and CDR2 YFSETQ.

V and J are TRBV28 and TRBJ1-2; 7 bases map to TRBD1. The CDR3 is 16 amino acids. Germline-derived CDR1 and CDR2 are MDHEN and SYDVKM. J was trimmed by 5 bases and V by 5 bases; bases with no gene match: 14. The CDR3 loop is CASSPFLRGVKYGYTF. In DNA, the CDR3 is TGTGCCAGCAGTCCTTTTCTCAGGGGGGTGAAATATGGCTACACCTTC.

The chain carries TRBV29-1 and TRBJ2-5, with 8 bases aligning to TRBD1. The CDR3 sequence is 14 residues long. Germline CDR1 SQVTM, CDR2 ANQGSEA. The ends lost 5 bases at V and 3 bases at J; junction bases unmatched: 8. CDR3 coding DNA: TGCAGCGTTAGGGTCACAGGGGGTGAAGAGACCCAGTACTTC. It is translated as CSVRVTGGEETQYF.

About this clone: Other DNA variants within this sample encode the same CDR3. The V gene is TRBV5-1, the J gene TRBJ2-7; D gene unclear. There are 13 residues in the CDR3. With 0 bases removed from V and 4 bases from J, the gap between germline ends came to 8 bases. Germline V gene sequence: CDR1 SGHRS, CDR2 YFSETQ. The CDR3: CASSLGPAYEQYF. The CDR3 DNA reads as TGCGCCAGCAGCTTGGGGCCGGCGTACGAGCAGTACTTC.